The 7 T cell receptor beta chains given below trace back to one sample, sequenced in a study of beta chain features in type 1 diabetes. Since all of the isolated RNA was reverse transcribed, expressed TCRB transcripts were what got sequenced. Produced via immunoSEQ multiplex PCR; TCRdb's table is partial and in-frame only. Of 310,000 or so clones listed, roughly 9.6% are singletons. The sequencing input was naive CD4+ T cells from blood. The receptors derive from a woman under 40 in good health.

CDR3 region: CASSPAGTSYNEQFF. As DNA, the CDR3 is TGCGCCAGCAGCCCAGCGGGAACGTCCTACAATGAGCAGTTCTTC. The rearrangement joins TRBV5-1 to TRBJ2-1; 7 bases match TRBD2. This CDR3 comprises 15 residues. The germline V gene has CDR1 SGHRS and CDR2 YFSETQ. J lost 1 base, V lost 4 bases, and 5 bases had no gene match. The variable domain in full, completed from reference TRBV5-1 and TRBJ2-1, reads KAGVTQTPRYLIKTRGQQVTLSCSPISGHRSVSWYQQTPGQGLQFLFEYFSETQRNKGNFPGRFSGRQFSNSRSEMNVSTLELGDSALYLCASSPAGTSYNEQFFGPGTRLTVL.

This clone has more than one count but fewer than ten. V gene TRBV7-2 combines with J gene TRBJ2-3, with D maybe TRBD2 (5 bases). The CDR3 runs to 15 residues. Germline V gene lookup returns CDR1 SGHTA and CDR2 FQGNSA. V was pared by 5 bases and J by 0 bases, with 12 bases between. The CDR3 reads CASSRGTPSTDTQYF. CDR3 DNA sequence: TGTGCCAGCAGCCGGGGAACTCCTAGCACAGATACGCAGTATTTT.

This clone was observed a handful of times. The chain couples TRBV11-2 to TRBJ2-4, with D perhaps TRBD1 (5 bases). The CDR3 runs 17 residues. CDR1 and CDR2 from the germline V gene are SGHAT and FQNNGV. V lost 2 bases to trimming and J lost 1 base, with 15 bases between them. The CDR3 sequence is CASSLKEWGAAKNIQYF. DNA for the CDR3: TGTGCCAGCAGCTTAAAGGAATGGGGCGCGGCCAAAAACATTCAGTACTTC.

The CDR3 loop reads CASSHHTETSGSTDTQYF. As DNA, the CDR3 is TGTGCCAGCAGCCATCACACCGAGACTAGCGGTTCCACAGATACGCAGTATTTT. V and J are TRBV5-4 and TRBJ2-3; 9 nucleotides line up with TRBD2. The CDR3 has 18 residues. Trimming at V came to 4 bases and at J to 2 bases, leaving 14 bases not matched to a gene. CDR1 and CDR2 from the germline V gene are SGHNT and YYREEE (reference sequence). Full variable domain (missing parts from reference TRBV5-4 and TRBJ2-3): ETGVTQSPTHLIKTRGQQVTLRCSSQSGHNTVSWYQQALGQGPQFIFQYYREEENGRGNFPPRFSGLQFPNYSSELNVNALELDDSALYLCASSHHTETSGSTDTQYFGPGTRLTVL.

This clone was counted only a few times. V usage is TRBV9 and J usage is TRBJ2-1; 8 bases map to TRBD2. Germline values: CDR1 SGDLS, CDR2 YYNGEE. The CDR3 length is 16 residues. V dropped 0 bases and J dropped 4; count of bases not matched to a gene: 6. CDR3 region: CASSVGNSGRYNEQFF. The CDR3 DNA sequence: TGTGCCAGCAGCGTAGGGAACAGCGGGAGATACAATGAGCAGTTCTTC.

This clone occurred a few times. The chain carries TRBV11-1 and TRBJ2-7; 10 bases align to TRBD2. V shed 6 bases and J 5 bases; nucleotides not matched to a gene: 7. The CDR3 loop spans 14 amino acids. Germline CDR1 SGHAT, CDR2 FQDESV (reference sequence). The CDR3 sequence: CASRSSGSADEQYF. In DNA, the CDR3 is TGTGCCAGCAGATCTAGCGGGAGCGCGGACGAGCAGTACTTC. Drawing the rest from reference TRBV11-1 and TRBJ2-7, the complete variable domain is EAEVAQSPRYKITEKSQAVAFWCDPISGHATLYWYRQILGQGPELLVQFQDESVVDDSQLPKDRFSAERLKGVDSTLKIQPAELGDSAMYLCASRSSGSADEQYFGPGTRLTVT.

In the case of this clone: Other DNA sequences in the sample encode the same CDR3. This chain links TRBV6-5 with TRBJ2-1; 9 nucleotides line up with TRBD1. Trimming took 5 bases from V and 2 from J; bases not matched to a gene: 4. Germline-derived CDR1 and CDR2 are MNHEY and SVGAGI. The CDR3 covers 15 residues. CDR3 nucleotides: TGTGCCAGCAGTAAGGACAGGGGCACCTACAATGAGCAGTTCTTC. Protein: CASSKDRGTYNEQFF.